This TCR beta chain appears in the sequencing data of a study of PD-1 blockade in classical Hodgkin lymphoma. Study-wide findings and caveats: Exclusion was applied to patients who started nivolumab under 1 year after ASCT. CD4+ TCR diversity, unlike CD8+, rose significantly by C4D1.

Germline V gives CDR1 SGHAT, CDR2 FQNNGV. V dropped 5 bases and J dropped 0 bases, with 22 bases sitting between them. There are 18 residues in the CDR3. Some clones are missing from TCRdb's copy, which holds only in-frame ones; the method was immunoSEQ multiplex PCR. This sample yields some 16,000 clones, of which approximately 60% are seen a single time; roughly 8% belongs to the top ten. All patients relapsed after autologous stem cell transplantation, and brentuximab vedotin exposure varied. In regard to this clone: No antigen is known for it.

This TCR was sampled from a human donor with classical Hodgkin lymphoma. V is TRBV11-2 and J is TRBJ2-5; D possibly uses TRBD1 or TRBD2 (7 bases each). Source: peripheral blood mononuclear cells (PBMCs), taken before the second cycle of nivolumab. CDR3 protein: CASSPPQQGGQYQETQYF. The CDR3 nucleotides are TGTGCCAGCAGCCCCCCCCAGCAGGGGGGGCAGTACCAAGAGACCCAGTACTTC.